This passage covers 19 T cell receptor beta chains from one sample sequenced in a study of blood T cell repertoires in COVID-19. Profiling relied on immunoSEQ multiplex PCR, and the TCRdb table lists in-frame clones only, not all of them. The table has under 150,000 clones, about nine tenths seen once. Sequenced material: peripheral blood. Source of these receptors: a human donor with active COVID-19. The donor label of this sample is uncertain.

The chain joins TRBV6-5 to TRBJ2-3; tentatively, D is TRBD2 (7 bases). V lost 7 bases and J 0 bases, leaving 11 bases between the germline ends. The CDR3 sequence is 14 residues long. Per the germline V gene, CDR1 is MNHEY and CDR2 is SVGAGI. The DNA for the CDR3 is TGTGCCAGCAAGAGGGGGGGTAGCACAGATACGCAGTATTTT. Its protein is CASKRGGSTDTQYF.

The J gene is TRBJ1-2, the V gene TRBV28; maybe TRBD1 (5 bases). CDR1 MDHEN and CDR2 SYDVKM come from the germline V gene. The V end lost 5 bases, the J end lost 2 bases, and 15 bases lay between the germline ends. This CDR3 spans 15 amino acids. The CDR3 protein is CASSHRQRVNYGYTF. The CDR3, as DNA: TGTGCCAGCAGTCATCGACAGAGAGTCAACTATGGCTACACCTTC.

The chain recombines TRBV19 with TRBJ1-2; D not resolved. The CDR3 has 12 amino acids. Trimming took off 5 bases at V and 7 bases at J, with 11 bases between the two ends. Germline CDR1 LNHDA, CDR2 SQIVND (reference sequence). The DNA of the CDR3 is TGTGCCAGTAGTTCGAGTTCCTCTGGCTACACCTTC. Translated: CASSSSSSGYTF. The full variable domain, in which reference TRBV19 and TRBJ1-2 provide the parts outside the CDR3, is DGGITQSPKYLFRKEGQNVTLSCEQNLNHDAMYWYRQDPGQGLRLIYYSQIVNDFQKGDIAEGYSVSREKKESFPLTVTSAQKNPTAFYLCASSSSSSGYTFGSGTRLTVV.

The rearrangement links TRBV5-1 to TRBJ1-1; tentative D call: TRBD1 (5 bases). CDR1 is SGHRS and CDR2 is YFSETQ in the germline V gene. The V and J ends lost 0 bases and 6 bases respectively, with 15 bases between them. There are 15 residues in the CDR3. This CDR3 reads CASSLGPGGYPEAFF. For the CDR3, the DNA is TGCGCCAGCAGCTTGGGGCCCGGGGGGTACCCTGAAGCTTTCTTT.

The chain joins TRBV13 to TRBJ2-7; 12 bases agree with TRBD1. The CDR3 spans 15 residues. Germline V gene lookup returns CDR1 PRHDT and CDR2 FYEKMQ (reference sequence). V dropped 4 bases and J dropped 4; count of bases not matched to a gene: 5. The DNA of the CDR3 is TGTGCCAGCAGCTCCCCGGGACAGGGGGCTTACGAGCAGTACTTC. Its protein is CASSSPGQGAYEQYF. The full variable domain, in which reference TRBV13 and TRBJ2-7 provide the parts outside the CDR3, is AAGVIQSPRHLIKEKRETATLKCYPIPRHDTVYWYQQGPGQDPQFLISFYEKMQSDKGSIPDRFSAQQFSDYHSELNMSSLELGDSALYFCASSSPGQGAYEQYFGPGTRLTVT.

The V and J genes are TRBV15 and TRBJ2-4, with a weak D call TRBD1 (5 bases). Germline V CDR1 and CDR2: LNHNV, YYDKDF (reference sequence). The CDR3 sequence is 15 residues long. V was cut by 1 base and J by 6 bases, with 13 bases left in between. CDR3 amino acids: CATSRAPQGRNIQYF. CDR3 in DNA: TGTGCCACCAGCAGAGCCCCCCAGGGTAGAAACATTCAGTACTTC.

The V call is TRBV5-1, the J call TRBJ1-1, with D possibly matching TRBD1 (6 bases). V shed 4 bases and J shed 1 base, with 20 bases lying between them. CDR1 is SGHRS, CDR2 YFSETQ, per germline. This CDR3 contains 17 residues. The CDR3 reads CASSAGWPGQRNTEAFF. The CDR3, as DNA: TGCGCCAGCAGCGCCGGTTGGCCGGGACAAAGGAACACTGAAGCTTTCTTT.

The chain links TRBV5-1 to TRBJ2-2, with TRBD1 matching over 9 bases. V was pared by 4 bases and J by 2 bases, with 3 bases of the junction left unmatched. Germline V CDR1 and CDR2: SGHRS, YFSETQ. There are 15 residues in the CDR3. Here the CDR3 reads CASSRGQGNTGELFF. CDR3 DNA: TGCGCCAGCAGCCGGGGACAGGGAAACACCGGGGAGCTGTTTTTT.

The rearrangement uses TRBV15 and TRBJ1-4; TRBD1 matches at 7 bases. This CDR3 is built from 17 residues. V was pared by 0 bases and J by 5 bases, with 9 bases of the junction left unmatched. Germline CDR1 and CDR2: LNHNV and YYDKDF (reference sequence). Written as DNA, the CDR3 is TGTGCCACCAGCAGAGATAGTCCGACAGGGAGCAATGAAAAACTGTTTTTT. It codes for CATSRDSPTGSNEKLFF. The variable domain in full, with the rest retrieved from reference TRBV15 and TRBJ1-4, is DAMVIQNPRYQVTQFGKPVTLSCSQTLNHNVMYWYQQKSSQAPKLLFHYYDKDFNNEADTPDNFQSRRPNTSFCFLDIRSPGLGDTAMYLCATSRDSPTGSNEKLFFGSGTQLSVL.

The chain combines TRBV4-1 with TRBJ1-3; D possibly corresponds to TRBD1 (6 bases). This CDR3 contains 14 residues. The ends were cut back, 6 bases at V and 1 base at J, with 10 bases in the middle. Germline V gene data show CDR1 as MGHRA and CDR2 as YSYEKL. As DNA, the CDR3 is TGCGCCAGCAGACAACAGGGTTCTGGAAACACCATATATTTT. It translates to CASRQQGSGNTIYF.

The chain links TRBV10-2 to TRBJ2-1, with 12 bases that match TRBD2. This CDR3 comprises 15 residues. Germline CDR1 and CDR2: WSHSY and SAAADI. Unmatched junction bases numbered 6, after V lost 2 bases and J lost 10 bases. The CDR3 here is CASSERLAGGQEQFF. The CDR3 region has the DNA TGCGCCAGCAGTGAGAGGCTAGCGGGGGGGCAAGAGCAGTTCTTC.

The chain couples TRBV3-1 (or the pseudogene TRBV3-2) to TRBJ2-1; D is ambiguous. CDR3 size: 11 residues. The germline V and J ends were trimmed by 1 base and 8 bases, with 3 bases remaining between them. The V gene's germline CDR1 is LGHDT and CDR2 YNNKEL (reference sequence). CDR3 region: CASSQVDEQFF. CDR3 sequence (DNA): TGTGCCAGCAGCCAAGTAGATGAGCAGTTCTTC.

J is TRBJ2-5 and V is TRBV5-1; D unresolved. V lost 0 bases, J lost 5 bases, and 8 bases lay in between. The CDR3 consists of 13 residues. The V gene's germline CDR1 is SGHRS and CDR2 YFSETQ. The CDR3 sequence is CASSLVSSETQYF. The CDR3 DNA reads TGCGCCAGCAGCTTGGTTTCGTCGGAGACCCAGTACTTC.

The chain is built from TRBV7-9 and TRBJ2-7, with 8 bases aligning to TRBD1. The germline V gene has CDR1 SEHNR and CDR2 FQNEAQ (reference sequence). V lost 2 bases and J lost 6; bases outside the gene matches: 12. This CDR3 has 16 residues. The CDR3 DNA sequence: TGTGCCAGCAGCTTATCGAGTGGGGGACAGGTCCGCGAGCAGTACTTC. As protein: CASSLSSGGQVREQYF.

V usage is TRBV5-4 and J usage is TRBJ1-1, with 8 positions matching TRBD1. The CDR3 sequence is 16 residues long. CDR1 and CDR2 from the germline V gene are SGHNT and YYREEE (reference sequence). The J segment lost 5 bases and the V segment lost 4 bases, leaving 13 bases of the junction unmatched. The CDR3 region is CASSVGQGRVLTEAFF. In nucleotides, the CDR3 is TGTGCCAGCAGCGTAGGACAGGGAAGAGTCCTTACTGAAGCTTTCTTT.

The chain is built from TRBV6-1 and TRBJ2-7, with TRBD1 identical over 8 bases. The V gene end was trimmed by 4 bases and the J gene end by 0 bases; junction bases not matched to a gene: 17. CDR3 length equals 19 residues. Germline CDR1 is MNHNS and CDR2 is SASEGT. As DNA, the CDR3 is TGTGCCAGCAGTGGCCGGGACAGGTATACTTTCGGCGACTCCTACGAGCAGTACTTC. Amino acids: CASSGRDRYTFGDSYEQYF.

In DNA form, the CDR3 reads TGCGCCAGCAGCCCACGGACAGGGGGCGGGAGGGAGCAGTACTTC. Translated, it gives CASSPRTGGGREQYF. V is TRBV5-1 and J is TRBJ2-7; TRBD1 aligns across 11 bases. The germline V gene has CDR1 SGHRS and CDR2 YFSETQ. V was pared by 4 bases and J by 7 bases, with 10 bases of the junction left unmatched. The CDR3 runs to 15 residues.

The gene calls are TRBV5-8 and TRBJ1-3, with D possibly being TRBD1 (5 bases). This CDR3 comprises 14 residues. Germline V gene data show CDR1 as SGHTS and CDR2 as YDEGEE. The ends were cut back, 1 base at V and 2 bases at J, with 7 bases in the middle. In DNA form, the CDR3 reads TGTGCCAGCAGCTTGAGGACAACTGGAAACACCATATATTTT. This sequence encodes CASSLRTTGNTIYF.

The chain has TRBV7-8 and TRBJ1-3; unclear D gene. The CDR3 is 15 amino acids. Germline assignment: CDR1 SGHVS and CDR2 FQNEAQ. Trimming removed 5 bases at V and 1 base at J, with 12 bases between. CDR3 DNA: TGTGCCAGCAGCCTCTACTTCGGGTCTGGAAACACCATATATTTT. Encoded protein: CASSLYFGSGNTIYF. The full variable domain, with the rest looked up from reference TRBV7-8 and TRBJ1-3, is GAGVSQSPRYKVAKRGQDVALRCDPISGHVSLFWYQQALGQGPEFLTYFQNEAQLDKSGLPSDRFFAERPEGSVSTLKIQRTQQEDSAVYLCASSLYFGSGNTIYFGEGSWLTVV.